This TCR beta chain was identified in a study of T-cell reconstitution after alpha-beta-depleted transplantation in children. Unique molecular identifiers were incorporated when the TCRbeta library was constructed. TCRdb called the PCR reads again in MiXCR, with one record for every CDR3 protein. The repertoire includes about 830,000 distinct CDR3 sequences, roughly 15% of them detected once, and approximately 5% sits in the top ten. Study-level results: T-cell numbers and diversity one year post-transplant derived largely from freshly generated T cells. Expanded clones from the graft, numbering several hundred, reportedly supplied alpha-beta T cells about two months after transplant.

Trimming pared 3 bases from V and 1 base from J, leaving 16 bases between. CDR3 length equals 16 residues. Germline assignment: CDR1 SGDLS and CDR2 YYNGEE. In this sample, this clonotype turned up a few times. Its antigen is unidentified. The origin of this receptor is a male patient younger than 18 who had a stem cell transplant for acute lymphoblastic leukemia, so the T cells may come from the graft donor. The chain links TRBV9 to TRBJ1-2, with D possibly matching TRBD1 (6 bases). Source: PBMCs, mostly from graft donor cells, taken 360 days after TCRalphabeta/CD19-depleted stem cell transplant. The chain's CDR3 is CASSADRYSNNYGYTF. The CDR3 coding sequence is TGTGCCAGCAGCGCGGACAGATATTCTAATAACTATGGCTACACCTTC.